This T cell receptor beta chain is from a study of T cell changes during pregnancy in multiple sclerosis. This CDR3 is 15 amino acids long. Trimming removed 1 base from V and 7 bases from J; junction bases left unmatched: 3. CDR1 is SSHAT and CDR2 is FNYEAQ in the germline V gene (reference sequence). The protocol was immunoSEQ multiplex PCR, while the TCRdb copy is restricted to in-frame clones and leaves out a portion. The sample includes some 99,000 clones, approximately 94% seen only once; the top ten take almost 1%. This clonotype was obtained from a female donor with multiple sclerosis, enrolled in a pregnancy study. The sequenced sample was peripheral blood, obtained after pregnancy. V is TRBV7-7 and J is TRBJ2-1; 11 bases match TRBD2. Here the CDR3 DNA reads TGTGCCAGCAGCTTAGGGCTAGCGGGAGGTAATGAGCAGTTCTTC. Amino acids: CASSLGLAGGNEQFF.